This is a list of T cell receptor beta chains from one sample in a study of glioma-infiltrating T cells after dendritic cell vaccination. Measured with immunoSEQ multiplex PCR; TCRdb has only the in-frame clones, and not every one. The repertoire holds about 82,000 clones, with around 90% as singletons. The specimen was blood, collected before dendritic cell vaccination. All receptors come from a human donor with glioblastoma. Both conserved end residues are part of each CDR3. D genes are given only for firm matches. Part of the rows lack a size; the others show once, few, many or a class for expanded clones.

>TRBV25-1|TRBD1|TRBJ2-5|NA
TGTGCCACCCTAACAGGGGGACAGACCCAGTACTTC
CATLTGGQTQYF
>TRBV7-3|NA|TRBJ2-5|NA
TGTGCCAGCAGCCCAGGGTCCCAAGAGACCCAGTACTTC
CASSPGSQETQYF
>TRBV7-2|NA|TRBJ1-5|once
TGTGCCAGCAGCCCACAGGGCGGTGGACAGCCCCAGCATTTT
CASSPQGGGQPQHF
>TRBV7-3|NA|TRBJ2-2|once
TGTGCCAGCAGCCCTCTTCGATCGAGCGGGGAGCTGTTTTTT
CASSPLRSSGELFF
>TRBV19|NA|TRBJ1-5|NA
TGTGCCAGTAGTATGGGGGGGTTCAATCAGCCCCAGCATTTT
CASSMGGFNQPQHF
>TRBV7-7|TRBD1|TRBJ1-2|NA
TGTGCTAGCAGCTTAGTAATTGGTAGGACAGGGGTTCGAGGGGGTGGCTACACCTTC
CASSLVIGRTGVRGGGYTF
>TRBV5-1|NA|TRBJ2-2|NA
TGCGCCAGCAATGACCCGGGGGTCGGGGAGCTGTTTTTT
CASNDPGVGELFF
>TRBV5-6|NA|TRBJ2-3|NA
TGTGCCAGCAGCTTAGGTGTAGGCGGTAGCACAGATACGCAGTATTTT
CASSLGVGGSTDTQYF
>TRBV6-1|NA|TRBJ2-7|NA
TGTGCCAGCCTCCTTACAGGGAGCTCCTACGAGCAGTACTTC
CASLLTGSSYEQYF
>TRBV28|NA|TRBJ1-2|NA
TGTGCCTACTCTGACAGCAAAAACTATGGCTACACCTTC
CAYSDSKNYGYTF
>TRBV7-9|TRBD1|TRBJ2-3|once
TGTGCCAGCAGCTCCCCCAGGTTGGGAGGACAGGGGACAGATACGCAGTATTTT
CASSSPRLGGQGTDTQYF
>TRBV6-1|TRBD1|TRBJ2-7|NA
TGTGCCAGCAGGCGACAGGGCTCCTACGAGCAGTACTTC
CASRRQGSYEQYF
>TRBV5-1|TRBD1|TRBJ1-1|NA
TGCGCCAGCAGCTCCGATCACAGACAGGGGGCTCGGTGGAGCGAAGCTTTCTTT
CASSSDHRQGARWSEAFF
>TRBV4-1|NA|TRBJ1-3|NA
TGCGCCAGCAGCCAAGCTCACAGGGCCCCTGGAAACACCATATATTTT
CASSQAHRAPGNTIYF
>TRBV29-1|TRBD1|TRBJ1-4|NA
TGCAGCGGGAGGACAGGAAGTAATGAAAAACTGTTTTTT
CSGRTGSNEKLFF
>TRBV11-2|NA|TRBJ1-4|few
TGTGCCAGCAGCAACGACAGAACTGAAAAACTGTTTTTT
CASSNDRTEKLFF
>TRBV2|TRBD1|TRBJ2-3|NA
TGTGCCAGCAAGGGACAGATCACAGATACGCAGTATTTT
CASKGQITDTQYF
>TRBV29-1|NA|TRBJ2-3|NA
TGCAGCGTTGAGTCGGCGGGTCACACAGATACGCAGTATTTT
CSVESAGHTDTQYF
>TRBV21-1|NA|TRBJ2-5|NA
TGTGCCAGCAGCTCGGGTGATAGCGGGGGGGCTTTAAAAGAGACCCAGTACTTC
CASSSGDSGGALKETQYF
>TRBV7-9|TRBD2|TRBJ2-7|once
TGTGCCAGCAGCCCCCAGGGAGGGAATCCCCCCTACGAGCAGTACTTC
CASSPQGGNPPYEQYF
>TRBV5-6|TRBD1|TRBJ1-6|NA
TGTGCCAGCAGCGTGGACAGGTGGAATTCACCCCTCCACTTT
CASSVDRWNSPLHF
>TRBV5-4|TRBD2|TRBJ2-7|NA
TGTGCCAGCAGCTCAGGAACGGGGGGTACCTACGAGCAGTACTTC
CASSSGTGGTYEQYF
>TRBV4-1|TRBD2|TRBJ2-1|NA
TGCGCCAGCAGCCAAGGACTAGCGGGAGCTAAGATCGATGAGCAGTTCTTC
CASSQGLAGAKIDEQFF
>TRBV7-8|TRBD2|TRBJ2-3|NA
TGTGCCAGCAGCTTACCTGGACTAGCGGGCACAGATACGCAGTATTTT
CASSLPGLAGTDTQYF
>TRBV19|TRBD2|TRBJ2-5|NA
TGTGCCAGTAGTGCTCGACTAGCGGGGGGCCAAGAGACCCAGTACTTC
CASSARLAGGQETQYF
>TRBV6-1|TRBD1|TRBJ1-2|NA
TGTGCCAGCAGTCCCCGGACAGGGCTTGGCTACACCTTC
CASSPRTGLGYTF
>TRBV9|TRBD1|TRBJ2-3|once
TGTGCCAGCAGCGTGGGGACAGGGGGTACAGATACGCAGTATTTT
CASSVGTGGTDTQYF
>TRBV5-8|NA|TRBJ2-2|once
TGTGCCAGCAGCTTCCAGGGGAAATCGACCGGGGAGCTGTTTTTT
CASSFQGKSTGELFF
>TRBV19|NA|TRBJ1-1|NA
TGTGCCAGTAGACCTACAGGGTTCCCTGAAGCTTTCTTT
CASRPTGFPEAFF